These 2 T cell receptor beta chains came from one sample sequenced in a study of blood T cell repertoires in COVID-19. The repertoire was sequenced with immunoSEQ multiplex PCR; TCRdb's copy has only in-frame clones and lacks some. The table has about 210,000 clones, about 88% seen once. Sequencing was carried out using PBMCs or T cells enriched from blood (not recorded which). These receptors all come from a woman aged 25 to 45 who had been exposed to COVID-19.

The chain carries TRBV4-2 and TRBJ2-1; TRBD1 might be the D (5 bases). Germline V CDR1 and CDR2: LGHNA, YNFKEQ. V lost 2 bases and J 12 bases, leaving 11 bases between the germline ends. The CDR3 totals 12 residues. CDR3 amino acids: CASSQTGVWQFF. The CDR3 DNA reads as TGTGCCAGCAGCCAAACAGGAGTTTGGCAGTTCTTC.

The rearrangement links TRBV9 to TRBJ2-1; TRBD1 agrees at 8 bases. After removal of 1 base from V and 3 bases from J, the junction contained 6 bases not matched to a gene. CDR3 length: 16 amino acids. The V gene's germline CDR1 is SGDLS and CDR2 YYNGEE. The DNA for the CDR3 is TGTGCCAGCAGCGTAAGTCCCGGGACAGGCTACAATGAGCAGTTCTTC. Protein: CASSVSPGTGYNEQFF.